Presented here are 27 T cell receptor beta chains from one specimen sequenced in a study of T-cell reconstitution after alpha-beta-depleted transplantation in children. Preparation of the TCRbeta library was carried out with unique molecular identifiers. MiXCR, run by TCRdb on the PCR reads, gives a single entry per CDR3 protein. This table has about 980,000 distinct CDR3 sequences, roughly 31% appearing once. The material sequenced was PBMCs, mostly from graft donor cells, taken 360 days after TCRalphabeta/CD19-depleted stem cell transplant. Receptors originate from a boy younger than two who had a stem cell transplant for SCID, so the T cells may come from the graft donor.

This clonotype has just a few counts. This chain joins TRBV10-3 and TRBJ2-5, with 11 bases fitting TRBD2. V lost 5 bases, J lost 2 bases, and 4 bases stayed unmatched. The V gene's germline CDR1 is ENHRY and CDR2 SYGVKD. The CDR3 is 15 amino acids. In DNA, the CDR3 is TGTGCCATCAGTATCCTAGCGGGGGGACAAGAGACCCAGTACTTC. Protein sequence: CAISILAGGQETQYF.

The chain employs TRBV4-3 and TRBJ2-3; D not certain. Between the trimmed V and J ends, which lost 0 bases and 2 bases, there was a span of 9 bases. The CDR3 covers 15 residues. Germline V gene lookup returns CDR1 LGHNA and CDR2 YSLEER. The CDR3: CASSQEAVPTDTQYF. Here the CDR3 DNA reads TGCGCCAGCAGCCAAGAGGCAGTACCCACAGATACGCAGTATTTT.

This clonotype has only a few counts. The chain combines TRBV29-1 with TRBJ2-5, with TRBD2 identical over 8 bases. CDR3 length: 13 residues. The germline gives CDR1 SQVTM, CDR2 ANQGSEA. Trimming at V came to 5 bases and at J to 4 bases, leaving 6 bases not matched to a gene. The CDR3 DNA sequence: TGCAGCGTTTCCGGACTAGCAGGAGAGACCCAGTACTTC. Amino acids: CSVSGLAGETQYF.

The chain has TRBV6-6 and TRBJ2-1, with D possibly TRBD2 on 5 matching bases. V was cut by 8 bases and J by 8 bases, with 10 bases left in between. The CDR3 is made up of 11 amino acids. In germline, CDR1 is MNHNY, CDR2 SVGAGI (reference sequence). The CDR3 DNA is TGTGCCAGCGAAAAGGGAGATGAGCAGTTCTTC. Residues: CASEKGDEQFF.

The gene calls are TRBV5-1 and TRBJ1-1, with 8 bases aligning to TRBD1. Germline lookup yields CDR1 SGHRS and CDR2 YFSETQ. CDR3 size: 11 residues. With V trimmed by 4 bases and J by 10 bases, 3 bases remained unmatched. The CDR3 DNA reads as TGCGCCAGCAGCGGTACAGGGGGAGCTTTCTTT. It translates to CASSGTGGAFF. The full variable domain, with the rest looked up from reference TRBV5-1 and TRBJ1-1, is KAGVTQTPRYLIKTRGQQVTLSCSPISGHRSVSWYQQTPGQGLQFLFEYFSETQRNKGNFPGRFSGRQFSNSRSEMNVSTLELGDSALYLCASSGTGGAFFGQGTRLTVV.

This clonotype was counted many times. V and J are TRBV24-1 and TRBJ2-5, with 11 bases that match TRBD1. This CDR3 has 18 residues. In germline, CDR1 is KGHDR, CDR2 SFDVKD. V gave up 4 bases and J gave up 5 bases; unmatched junction bases: 14. In nucleotides, the CDR3 is TGTGCCACCAGTGACCATACTGCCGGGACAGGGGGGTGGGAGACCCAGTACTTC. The encoded protein is CATSDHTAGTGGWETQYF.

This clonotype showed up just a few times. J is TRBJ1-5 and V is TRBV14; TRBD1 aligns across 7 bases. The junction had 5 bases not matched to a gene; V was cut back by 1 base and J by 2 bases. The V gene's germline CDR1 is SGHDN and CDR2 FVKESK. The CDR3 covers 16 residues. This CDR3 is CASSQVDRAGNQPQHF. In DNA form, the CDR3 reads TGTGCCAGCAGCCAAGTCGACAGGGCGGGCAATCAGCCCCAGCATTTT.

This clonotype was seen just once. The rearrangement uses TRBV12-3 or TRBV12-4 and TRBJ1-3; D uncertain. The CDR3 sequence is 14 residues long. The germline V and J ends were trimmed by 5 bases and 0 bases, with 8 bases remaining between them. The CDR3 here is CASSQRDSGNTIYF. In DNA, the CDR3 is TGTGCCAGCAGTCAAAGGGACTCTGGAAACACCATATATTTT.

The chain employs TRBV12-3 or TRBV12-4 and TRBJ1-4, with 7 nucleotides matching TRBD1. Trimming cost V 3 bases and J 5 bases; bases outside gene matches: 3. The CDR3 covers 14 residues. The CDR3 DNA is TGTGCCAGCAGTTTGCGGGACAGCAATGAAAAACTGTTTTTT. It yields the protein CASSLRDSNEKLFF.

This clonotype was seen a handful of times. The chain carries TRBV28 and TRBJ2-7, with D unclear. This CDR3 has 16 amino acids. V was cut by 7 bases and J by 0 bases, with 19 bases left in between. CDR1 and CDR2 (germline): MDHEN, SYDVKM. CDR3 sequence (DNA): TGTGCCAGCACCCCCGGGTGGGCGGCCAGCTCCTACGAGCAGTACTTC. Its protein product is CASTPGWAASSYEQYF.

This clonotype appeared many times. One end of the junction varies from germline; a read error may be responsible. The V gene is TRBV20-1, the J gene TRBJ2-7, with a tentative D call TRBD1 (6 bases). Germline V CDR1 and CDR2: DFQATT, SNEGSKA (reference sequence). The CDR3 has 12 amino acids. CDR3 protein: CSAVQGSHEQYF. The CDR3 DNA reads TGCAGTGCTGTACAGGGCTCCCACGAGCAGTACTTC.

The rearrangement links TRBV7-6 to TRBJ2-5; tentative D call: TRBD1 (6 bases). Germline CDR1 and CDR2: SGHVS and FNYEAQ. The CDR3 contains 13 residues. V lost 5 bases to trimming and J lost 5 bases, with 12 bases between them. CDR3 sequence reads: CASSPAQGETQYF. In DNA form, the CDR3 reads TGTGCCAGCAGCCCAGCTCAGGGGGAGACCCAGTACTTC.

The rearrangement uses TRBV5-6 and TRBJ2-3, with TRBD1 as a possible D gene (6 bases). Germline V gene data show CDR1 as SGHDT and CDR2 as YYEEEE. The CDR3 sequence is 14 residues long. With 5 bases removed from V and 1 base from J, the gap between germline ends came to 11 bases. CDR3 amino acids: CASSSDSRTDTQYF. In DNA, the CDR3 is TGTGCCAGCAGTTCGGACAGTCGCACAGATACGCAGTATTTT.

This clonotype was observed many times. In DNA form, the CDR3 reads TGTGCCAGCAGTTTCGGGGGAGTTGGAGATACGCAGTATTTT. The encoded protein is CASSFGGVGDTQYF. The J gene is TRBJ2-3, the V gene TRBV12-3 or TRBV12-4; the D gene is possibly TRBD2 (6 bases). V lost 3 bases and J 5 bases, leaving 12 bases between the germline ends. The CDR3 is 14 residues long.

The CDR3, as DNA: TGCAGTGCTAGGGAAACGGGGGGACCCCTCAATGAGCAGTTCTTC. Its protein is CSARETGGPLNEQFF. The V and J genes are TRBV20-1 and TRBJ2-1; 7 nucleotides agree with TRBD2. V was pared by 3 bases and J by 6 bases, with 11 bases of the junction left unmatched. This CDR3 is built from 15 residues. Germline CDR1 DFQATT, CDR2 SNEGSKA (reference sequence).

The V and J genes are TRBV11-2 and TRBJ2-3; D not resolved. The CDR3 spans 15 residues. Looked up from germline, CDR1 is SGHAT and CDR2 is FQNNGV. V was pared by 1 base and J by 2 bases, with 10 bases between. Here the CDR3 DNA reads TGTGCCAGCAGCTTAGTCGACGGTTACACAGATACGCAGTATTTT. Its protein is CASSLVDGYTDTQYF.

The genes are TRBV7-3 and TRBJ2-3; the match to TRBD1 covers 11 bases. Germline loops: CDR1 SGHTA, CDR2 FQGTGA. The CDR3 extends over 15 amino acids. V lost 4 bases and J lost 3; bases outside the gene matches: 3. The DNA for the CDR3 is TGTGCCAGCAGCTGGGACAGGGGGGTTACAGATACGCAGTATTTT. Protein sequence: CASSWDRGVTDTQYF.

Here the CDR3 reads CASSFKGPTGELFF. The DNA of the CDR3 is TGTGCCAGCAGCTTTAAGGGTCCCACCGGGGAGCTGTTTTTT. V usage is TRBV7-8 and J usage is TRBJ2-2; D remains unclear. CDR3 length: 14 residues. Germline loops: CDR1 SGHVS, CDR2 FQNEAQ. V was clipped by 3 bases and J by 4 bases, with 9 bases between them.

This clonotype was detected only a few times. This chain connects TRBV18 to TRBJ1-5, with 10 bases that match TRBD1. V gave up 6 bases and J gave up 3 bases; unmatched junction bases: 5. The CDR3 has 15 residues. Germline V gives CDR1 KGHSH, CDR2 LQKENI. The CDR3 DNA reads as TGTGCCAGCTCCCAGGGGACAGGGGACAATCAGCCCCAGCATTTT. This encodes CASSQGTGDNQPQHF.

The rearrangement links TRBV7-2 to TRBJ2-1; 7 bases are shared with TRBD2. The V gene end was trimmed by 5 bases and the J gene end by 3 bases; junction bases not matched to a gene: 13. Germline-derived CDR1 and CDR2 are SGHTA and FQGNSA. This CDR3 contains 17 residues. Written as DNA, the CDR3 is TGTGCCAGCAGCCCCCCGGGCGGGGGAATTAACTACAATGAGCAGTTCTTC. Its translation: CASSPPGGGINYNEQFF. The whole variable domain, filled in from reference TRBV7-2 and TRBJ2-1, reads GAGVSQSPSNKVTEKGKDVELRCDPISGHTALYWYRQSLGQGLEFLIYFQGNSAPDKSGLPSDRFSAERTGGSVSTLTIQRTQQEDSAVYLCASSPPGGGINYNEQFFGPGTRLTVL.

The chain couples TRBV20-1 to TRBJ2-1; TRBD1 matches 7 bases. J lost 2 bases, V lost 7 bases, and 5 bases had no gene match. The V gene's germline CDR1 is DFQATT and CDR2 SNEGSKA (reference sequence). The CDR3 spans 13 residues. DNA for the CDR3: TGCAGTGTAGACAGGGACCCCTACAATGAGCAGTTCTTC. Translation: CSVDRDPYNEQFF.

The chain combines TRBV20-1 with TRBJ2-1; no definite D call. The CDR3 length is 11 residues. The V end lost 3 bases, the J end lost 4 bases, and 4 bases lay between the germline ends. Per the germline V gene, CDR1 is DFQATT and CDR2 is SNEGSKA (reference sequence). Written as DNA, the CDR3 is TGCAGTGCTAGCTTTTACAATGAGCAGTTCTTC. It yields the protein CSASFYNEQFF.

The chain has TRBV5-1 and TRBJ2-7; D tentatively reads TRBD1 or TRBD2 (5 bases each). The germline V gene encodes CDR1 SGHRS and CDR2 YFSETQ. The CDR3 is made up of 13 amino acids. Trimming cost V 1 base and J 6 bases, with 11 bases left between them. CDR3 loop: CASSLSGTFEQYF. CDR3 coding DNA: TGCGCCAGCAGCTTGTCCGGGACGTTCGAGCAGTACTTC.

This clonotype was found a few times. The chain is built from TRBV3-1 and TRBJ2-5, with D tentatively TRBD1 or TRBD2 (5 bases each). The germline CDR1 and CDR2 sequences are LGHDT and YNNKEL (reference sequence). This CDR3 comprises 16 residues. Trimming took 4 bases from V and 2 from J, leaving 17 bases between them. The DNA of the CDR3 is TGTGCCAGCAGCCCCCCCCACCGGGGCTCTCAAGAGACCCAGTACTTC. Translated: CASSPPHRGSQETQYF.

This sequence joins TRBV19 and TRBJ2-3; 7 bases map to TRBD2. With V trimmed by 5 bases and J by 7 bases, 15 bases remained unmatched. The germline gives CDR1 LNHDA, CDR2 SQIVND (reference sequence). The CDR3 consists of 16 residues. CDR3 nucleotides: TGTGCCAGTAGTTCCCGACTAGCCCGCGCACAAAATACGCAGTATTTT. Protein product: CASSSRLARAQNTQYF. The variable domain in full, completed from reference TRBV19 and TRBJ2-3, reads DGGITQSPKYLFRKEGQNVTLSCEQNLNHDAMYWYRQDPGQGLRLIYYSQIVNDFQKGDIAEGYSVSREKKESFPLTVTSAQKNPTAFYLCASSSRLARAQNTQYFGPGTRLTVL.

This clonotype was seen only a few times. V is TRBV7-2 and J is TRBJ2-7, with D hard to call. The CDR3 is 13 residues long. V was clipped by 0 bases and J by 3 bases, with 6 bases between them. Germline V CDR1 and CDR2: SGHTA, FQGNSA. The CDR3 DNA reads TGTGCCAGCAGCTTAGCGCTAGACTACGAGCAGTACTTC. Its protein product is CASSLALDYEQYF.

This chain connects TRBV4-2 to TRBJ2-1, with D possibly being TRBD1 (6 bases). The CDR3 is 13 residues long. Germline assignment: CDR1 LGHNA and CDR2 YNFKEQ. The V and J ends lost 8 bases and 5 bases respectively, with 13 bases between them. DNA for the CDR3: TGTGCCAGCGGCCCCGGGACACACAATGAGCAGTTCTTC. Its translation is CASGPGTHNEQFF.